A selection of T cell receptor beta chains follows, all from one sample in a study of OX40 agonist ivuxolimab in advanced cancers. Some clones are missing from TCRdb's copy, which holds only in-frame ones; the method was immunoSEQ multiplex PCR. The sample yields around 85,000 clones, about 89% seen once. The sample consisted of CD4+ or CD8+ T cells sorted from blood, taken in a trial of the OX40 agonist ivuxolimab. Every receptor here comes from an adult with an advanced solid tumor such as melanoma, head and neck, liver or kidney cancer. The CDR3 runs from the conserved cysteine through the conserved F or W. Fields, in order: J gene, D gene, V gene, CDR3 protein, CDR3 DNA. The D gene is left open where the match is weak.

>TRBJ1-5|NA|TRBV19
CASSSIHAGSNQPQHF
TGTGCCAGTAGTTCGATACATGCGGGTAGCAATCAGCCCCAGCATTTT
>TRBJ2-1|NA|TRBV4-2
CASTPGTTLRYEQFF
TGTGCCAGCACCCCGGGGACAACTTTGCGTTATGAGCAGTTCTTC
>TRBJ2-1|NA|TRBV1
CTSSQESGTYNEQFF
TGCACCAGCAGCCAAGAAAGCGGAACCTACAATGAGCAGTTCTTC
>TRBJ2-2|NA|TRBV19
CATRVHTAAGELFF
TGTGCCACTAGGGTCCACACAGCAGCCGGGGAGCTGTTTTTT
>TRBJ1-5|NA|TRBV27
CASSFLQGGQPQHF
TGTGCCAGCAGTTTCCTGCAGGGAGGTCAGCCCCAGCATTTT
>TRBJ1-2|NA|TRBV5-4
CASSPAGGDYTF
TGTGCCAGCAGCCCTGCGGGTGGGGACTACACCTTC
>TRBJ2-1|NA|TRBV9
CASSVEGRAAPTSYNEQFF
TGTGCCAGCAGCGTAGAGGGGCGGGCAGCTCCAACCTCCTACAATGAGCAGTTCTTC
>TRBJ2-3|TRBD1|TRBV29-1
CSVSLDRVDTQYF
TGCAGCGTTTCCCTCGACAGGGTAGATACGCAGTATTTT
>TRBJ1-5|TRBD1|TRBV30
CAWDLRGQGVSNQPQHF
TGTGCCTGGGACCTCCGGGGACAGGGTGTTAGCAATCAGCCCCAGCATTTT
>TRBJ1-1|NA|TRBV4-2
CASSQWGSGTEAFF
TGTGCCAGCAGCCAATGGGGGAGTGGGACTGAAGCTTTCTTT